A selection of T cell receptor beta chains follows, all from one sample in a study of CD8 T cells in Susac syndrome. TCRdb itself ran the immunoSEQ multiplex PCR reads through MiXCR, one entry per CDR3 protein. This sample yields under 200,000 distinct CDR3 sequences, of which approximately 93% are seen a single time; 0.1% belongs to the top ten. The sample comprised CD4+ T cells from PBMCs. All receptors come from a human donor in good health. The CDR3 runs from the conserved cysteine through the conserved F or W. Each record gives: J gene, clone size, V gene, CDR3 length, D gene, CDR3 protein, CDR3 DNA. The D gene is left open where the match is weak. Expanded clones get a size class; other rows say once, few or many, or leave the size out.

>TRBJ1-4|NA|TRBV7-9|14|NA
CASSFRQDNEKLFF
TGTGCCAGCAGCTTCAGACAAGATAATGAAAAACTGTTTTTT
>TRBJ2-3|NA|TRBV5-6|12|NA
CASSWGTDTQYF
TGTGCCAGCAGCTGGGGCACAGATACGCAGTATTTT
>TRBJ2-7|NA|TRBV25-1|11|NA
CASTTAYEQYF
TGTGCCAGCACGACAGCTTACGAGCAGTACTTC
>TRBJ2-3|NA|TRBV27|16|TRBD2
CASSLISGGATGTQYF
TGTGCCAGCAGTTTGATAAGCGGGGGTGCCACGGGAACGCAGTATTTT
>TRBJ2-3|once|TRBV5-1|15|NA
CASSPDLFGADTQYF
TGCGCCAGCAGCCCCGACCTGTTTGGGGCAGATACGCAGTATTTT
>TRBJ1-4|NA|TRBV4-1|15|TRBD1
CASSHPGTGREKLFF
TGCGCCAGCAGCCACCCGGGGACAGGGAGGGAAAAACTGTTTTTT
>TRBJ2-1|NA|TRBV5-1|14|NA
CASRVGVGMDEQFF
TGCGCCTCGCGAGTTGGCGTTGGGATGGATGAGCAGTTCTTC
>TRBJ2-3|NA|TRBV3-1|16|NA
CASSQGGTLRTDTQYF
TGTGCCAGCAGCCAAGGAGGGACTCTCCGCACAGATACGCAGTATTTT
>TRBJ1-4|NA|TRBV7-9|13|NA
CASSHEGNEKLFF
TGTGCCAGCAGCCACGAAGGGAATGAAAAACTGTTTTTT
>TRBJ2-3|few|TRBV3-1|12|NA
CASSPRQGTQYF
TGTGCCAGCAGCCCTCGTCAAGGTACGCAGTATTTT
>TRBJ2-1|NA|TRBV7-2|15|TRBD1
CASSLARRQGNEQFF
TGTGCCAGCAGCTTAGCGCGTCGACAGGGGAATGAGCAGTTCTTC
>TRBJ2-2|NA|TRBV9|15|NA
CASSVVASYAGELFF
TGTGCCAGCAGCGTAGTAGCCTCTTATGCTGGGGAGCTGTTTTTT
>TRBJ2-2|NA|TRBV20-1|14|NA
CSAIDSQNTGELFF
TGCAGTGCGATTGACTCTCAGAACACCGGGGAGCTGTTTTTT
>TRBJ2-3|NA|TRBV5-1|17|TRBD2
CASSLEPSGANTDTQYF
TGCGCCAGCAGCTTGGAGCCTAGCGGGGCGAACACAGATACGCAGTATTTT
>TRBJ2-1|NA|TRBV19|15|NA
CASSISPGDYNEQFF
TGTGCCAGTAGTATCTCTCCGGGAGACTACAATGAGCAGTTCTTC
>TRBJ1-2|NA|TRBV3-1|13|NA
CASTSDLSYGYTF
TGTGCCAGCACCTCGGACCTTAGCTATGGCTACACCTTC
>TRBJ1-6|NA|TRBV30|12|NA
CAWRRDNSPLHF
TGTGCCTGGAGGCGGGATAATTCACCCCTCCACTTT
>TRBJ1-1|NA|TRBV6-2/TRBV6-3|13|NA
CASSQGRNTEAFF
TGTGCCAGCAGTCAGGGGAGGAACACTGAAGCTTTCTTT
>TRBJ2-6|NA|TRBV7-9|17|TRBD1
CASSLYRGQGGANVLTF
TGTGCCAGCAGCTTGTACAGGGGGCAAGGTGGGGCCAACGTCCTGACTTTC
>TRBJ1-6|NA|TRBV7-9|18|NA
CASSLARGIVVNNSPLHF
TGTGCCAGCAGCTTAGCGCGGGGGATTGTGGTTAATAATTCACCCCTCCACTTT
>TRBJ1-1|few|TRBV5-1|13|NA
CASSLDPNTEAFF
TGCGCCAGCAGCTTGGACCCGAACACTGAAGCTTTCTTT
>TRBJ1-5|NA|TRBV24-1|16|NA
CATSDSSDMFNQPQHF
TGTGCCACCAGTGATTCCTCTGACATGTTCAATCAGCCCCAGCATTTT